Listed below are T cell receptor beta chains from one sample, sequenced in a study of blood T cell repertoires in COVID-19. Data came from immunoSEQ multiplex PCR; TCRdb stores just in-frame clones and leaves some out. The sample includes 400,000 to 550,000 clones, around nine tenths of them seen just once. The sample comprised peripheral blood. These TCRs come from a woman under 40 with acute or convalescent COVID-19. The CDR3 runs from the conserved cysteine through the conserved F or W. The D gene is left open where the match is weak. Some rows mark clone size as missing; the rest say once, few, many or name a class of expanded clone.

CASSALGQTYEQYF,TGTGCCAGCTCGGCCTTAGGACAGACCTACGAGCAGTACTTC,.,.,TRBV18,TRBJ2-7
CATSGGGGSYNEQFF,TGTGCCACCAGTGGCGGGGGTGGCTCCTACAATGAGCAGTTCTTC,.,TRBD2,TRBV24-1,TRBJ2-1
CATAGMGELFF,TGTGCCACCGCAGGGATGGGGGAGCTGTTTTTT,.,.,TRBV19,TRBJ2-2
CASSSGHSSYEQYF,TGTGCCAGCAGTTCGGGACATAGCTCCTACGAGCAGTACTTC,.,.,TRBV6-5,TRBJ2-7
CATSGSEPGQGDEQFF,TGTGCCACCAGCGGGTCGGAGCCGGGACAGGGGGATGAGCAGTTCTTC,.,TRBD1,TRBV24-1,TRBJ2-1
CASSQDFGTGFTGELFF,TGTGCCAGCAGCCAAGATTTTGGGACAGGGTTCACCGGGGAGCTGTTTTTT,.,TRBD1,TRBV14,TRBJ2-2
CASSLVPRGATDTQYF,TGTGCCAGCAGCTTAGTTCCGCGGGGGGCCACAGATACGCAGTATTTT,.,TRBD2,TRBV7-2,TRBJ2-3
CASSQPPAGGYGYTF,TGCGCCAGCAGCCAACCGCCGGCAGGGGGGTATGGCTACACCTTC,.,TRBD1,TRBV4-1,TRBJ1-2
CASRAGLGSYEQYF,TGTGCCAGTCGTGCGGGGTTGGGCTCCTACGAGCAGTACTTC,.,.,TRBV19,TRBJ2-7
CASSMTQGYGYTF,TGTGCCAGTAGTATGACTCAGGGATATGGCTACACCTTC,few,.,TRBV19,TRBJ1-2
CSVRTPYGYTF,TGCAGCGTCCGAACACCTTATGGCTACACCTTC,few,.,TRBV29-1,TRBJ1-2